The entry below describes one T cell receptor beta chain. What it recognizes is unknown. The data are from a study of post-analysis software for immune sequencing data. Findings and caveats of the study: The study found TRBV5-6, TRBV5-1 and TRBV20-1 among five TRBV segments more frequent in patients than controls.

Unique molecular identifiers featured in each of the TCR beta cDNA libraries. MiXCR, run by TCRdb on the PCR reads, gives a single entry per CDR3 protein. The sample lists about 460,000 distinct CDR3 sequences, 40% to 55% occurring once. V was pared by 1 base and J by 4 bases, with 11 bases between. This CDR3 region has 14 residues. Per germline, CDR1 SEHNR and CDR2 FQNEAQ (reference sequence). V is TRBV7-9 and J is TRBJ2-7, with D maybe TRBD1 (5 bases). The TCR was taken from a girl under 18 with multiple sclerosis. Specimen: blood. In DNA form, the CDR3 reads TGTGCCAGCAGCTTAGAGAGACAGTTTTACGAGCAGTACTTC. Translated, it gives CASSLERQFYEQYF.